This T cell receptor beta chain was recovered during a study of shared clonotypes between healthy human individuals. Selected positively for CCR7 and CD45RO-negative, naive CD8 cells excluded terminally differentiated effector memory CD45RA+ cells. Germline values: CDR1 LNHNV, CDR2 YYDKDF (reference sequence). The CDR3 contains 18 residues. V was pared by 2 bases and J by 4 bases, with 21 bases between. Whole-study findings and limits: With few donors, the genetic and exposure-history diversity represented was limited.

The table came from immunoSEQ multiplex PCR; TCRdb's copy has only in-frame clones and leaves some out. The sample shows 800,000 or so clones, approximately 97% of them seen only once. For this clone: Its antigen remains unknown.

The TCR comes from a man between 25 and 39 years old in good health. J is TRBJ1-5 and V is TRBV15; D ambiguous. Material: naive CD8+ T cells sorted from blood. In DNA form, the CDR3 reads TGTGCCACCAGCAGAATTGTATGGGAGGGAAGAGGAAATCAGCCCCAGCATTTT. Protein sequence: CATSRIVWEGRGNQPQHF. Full variable domain (rest looked up from reference TRBV15 and TRBJ1-5): DAMVIQNPRYQVTQFGKPVTLSCSQTLNHNVMYWYQQKSSQAPKLLFHYYDKDFNNEADTPDNFQSRRPNTSFCFLDIRSPGLGDTAMYLCATSRIVWEGRGNQPQHFGDGTRLSIL.